This entry is about one T cell receptor beta chain. The CDR3 length is 14 residues. Per germline, CDR1 ENHRY and CDR2 SYGVKD. V lost 5 bases and J lost 1, with 11 bases in between. Only in-frame clones appear in the TCRdb table, and some are missing; sequencing was by immunoSEQ multiplex PCR. The profile shows 150,000 to 200,000 clones, 70% to 90% of them singletons. These data are taken from a study of blood T cell repertoires in COVID-19. This sequence originates from a woman between 45 and 65 years old who had recovered from COVID-19. Input material: PBMCs or T cells enriched from blood (not recorded which). This chain uses TRBV10-3 with TRBJ1-1; TRBD1 might be the D (6 bases). CDR3 amino acids: CAISSGAGNTEAFF. As DNA, the CDR3 is TGTGCCATCAGTTCAGGGGCGGGGAACACTGAAGCTTTCTTT.